This T cell receptor (beta chain) came from a study of CD8+ T cells in alopecia areata. Study overall: Patients received oral tofacitinib, 5 to 10 mg twice daily, for moderate-to-severe alopecia areata.

Reverse transcribed after extraction, RNA yielded cDNA as the sequencing template. Libraries were prepared by immunoSEQ multiplex PCR; TCRdb keeps only in-frame clonotypes and omits some of them. This table holds 100,000 to 150,000 clones, 45% to 50% found once. A note on this clone: The target antigen is unknown.

Those with alopecia areata gave lesional scalp punch biopsies and peripheral blood. V lost 0 bases to trimming and J lost 2 bases, with 8 bases between them. CDR1 and CDR2 (germline): LNHNV, YYDKDF (reference sequence). The CDR3 loop spans 15 amino acids. Broader study findings: Lesional scalp, especially alopecia totalis/universalis, showed higher clonality than normal scalp.

The sequence came from a human donor with alopecia areata. This sequence joins TRBV15 and TRBJ2-1; the D is unclear. Sequencing was performed on CD8+ T cells sorted from blood, taken at week 0. The DNA for the CDR3 is TGTGCCACCAGCAGAGATAGAGGTACCTACAATGAGCAGTTCTTC. This encodes CATSRDRGTYNEQFF.